The clone carrying this T cell receptor beta chain appeared once. The antigen remains undetermined. The method was immunoSEQ multiplex PCR; TCRdb's version includes in-frame clones alone and lacks a portion of them. The repertoire includes several thousand clones, 65% to 80% of them detected once, and 14% sits in the top ten. This sample is drawn from a study of chemoradiotherapy in HPV16-positive cancers. Study conclusions and caveats: Non-HPV-specific T cells did not expand in tumors during treatment, whereas candidate HPV-specific clones and E7-related motifs did.

The CDR3 sequence is 14 residues long. The germline gives CDR1 SGHTA, CDR2 FQGTGA. V was shortened by 2 bases and J by 6 bases, with 11 bases between the two germline ends. This TCR came from a human donor with HPV-associated anogenital cancer. The sample consisted of tumor tissue, taken from a patient who underwent chemoradiotherapy. V is TRBV7-3 and J is TRBJ2-1, with TRBD2 as a possible D gene (5 bases). The CDR3 region has the DNA TGTGCCAGCAGCTTATATGGTGGGAGCAATGAGCAGTTCTTC. This codes for CASSLYGGSNEQFF.